Detailed here is one T cell receptor (beta chain). What it binds is not known. The data derive from a study of T cell responses to AZD1222 COVID-19 vaccine. The assay was immunoSEQ multiplex PCR, and TCRdb's table has in-frame clones only and misses some. Altogether around 62,000 clones are present, around 90% being singletons, with the ten largest covering 4.9%. Study-level findings and limits: At baseline, just a handful of AZD1222 recipients tested seropositive. Nearly half of the spike-specific TCRs reportedly recognize variant regions that carry no mutations. The donor group comprised mostly white British people and more females; the analysis possibly underestimated clonal diversity.

The CDR3 length is 13 residues. V was cut by 6 bases and J by 4 bases, with 10 bases left in between. Germline-derived CDR1 and CDR2 are LGHNT and FRNRAP. The gene calls are TRBV12-5 and TRBJ2-1, with a tentative D call TRBD2 (5 bases). This TCR derives from an adult in good health. The input for sequencing was peripheral blood, taken on day 0 of AZD1222 vaccination. The CDR3 reads CASGQTGYNEQFF. For the CDR3, the DNA is TGTGCTAGTGGACAGACGGGGTACAATGAGCAGTTCTTC.